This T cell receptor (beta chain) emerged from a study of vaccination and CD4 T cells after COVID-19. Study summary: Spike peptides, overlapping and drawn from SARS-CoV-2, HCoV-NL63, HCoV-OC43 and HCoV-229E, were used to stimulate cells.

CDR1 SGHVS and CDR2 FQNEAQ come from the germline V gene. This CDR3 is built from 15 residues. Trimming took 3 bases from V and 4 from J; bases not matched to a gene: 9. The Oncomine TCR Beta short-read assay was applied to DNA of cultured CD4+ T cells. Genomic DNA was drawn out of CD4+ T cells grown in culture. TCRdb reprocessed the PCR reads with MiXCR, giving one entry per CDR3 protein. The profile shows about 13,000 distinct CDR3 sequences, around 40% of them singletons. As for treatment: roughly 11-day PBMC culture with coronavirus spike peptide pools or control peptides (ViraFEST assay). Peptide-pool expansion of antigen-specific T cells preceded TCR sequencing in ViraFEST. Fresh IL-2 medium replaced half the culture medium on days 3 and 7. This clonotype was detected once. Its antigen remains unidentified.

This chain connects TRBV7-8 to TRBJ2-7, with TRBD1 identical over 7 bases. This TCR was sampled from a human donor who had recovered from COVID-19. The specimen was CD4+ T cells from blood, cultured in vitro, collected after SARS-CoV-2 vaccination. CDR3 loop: CASSFGGRGLYEQYF. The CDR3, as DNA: TGTGCCAGCAGCTTTGGTGGCAGGGGGTTGTACGAGCAGTACTTC.